The 14 T cell receptor beta chains presented below share a single source sample, sequenced in a study of T cells after yellow fever vaccination (dated 2019 in TCRdb). The method behind the library was 5' RACE. The instrument was an Illumina HiSeq 2500. TCRdb handled the public reads itself, with Q25 trimming in fastp and clone calling in MiXCR, and kept productive beta chains. A single entry per CDR3 protein holds the most common genes and DNA from its merged rows. This sample has hundreds of thousands of distinct CDR3 sequences in its table, and about a fifth of those were observed once. Roughly a sixth of the sample rests with the top ten. Reading the label with the study, this specimen's treatment or condition is: live attenuated yellow fever vaccine strain. The sequencing used PBMCs, collected about 20 days after the first yellow fever vaccination. The receptors were sampled from a man between 18 and 35 years old who received the YFV17D yellow fever vaccine.

This clonotype turned up a few times. The chain combines TRBV14 with TRBJ1-4; no firm D call. Looked up from germline, CDR1 is SGHDN and CDR2 is FVKESK. V lost 4 bases and J 1 base, leaving 13 bases between the germline ends. The CDR3 is 16 residues long. The CDR3 DNA reads TGTGCCAGCAGCCCTACGATTCCTTTAACTAATGAAAAACTGTTTTTT. The encoded protein is CASSPTIPLTNEKLFF.

This clonotype was picked up a small number of times. The gene calls are TRBV12-3 or TRBV12-4 and TRBJ2-3, with D perhaps matching TRBD2 (5 bases). The CDR3 runs 16 residues. V was pared by 8 bases and J by 0 bases, with 18 bases between. In nucleotides, the CDR3 is TGTGCCAGCGGCCCCGAGAGGGCCGCCAGCACAGATACGCAGTATTTT. It encodes CASGPERAASTDTQYF.

The chain is built from TRBV6-2 or TRBV6-3 and TRBJ1-1; D gene ambiguous. Germline assignment: CDR1 MNHEY and CDR2 SVGEGT. The CDR3 spans 13 residues. V was shortened by 4 bases and J by 4 bases, with 10 bases between the two germline ends. The CDR3 loop is CASSWIPTTEAFF. The CDR3 nucleotides read TGTGCCAGCAGTTGGATCCCCACCACTGAAGCTTTCTTT.

The chain carries TRBV18 and TRBJ2-5, with 7 bases that match TRBD2. The ends lost 4 bases at V and 2 bases at J; junction bases unmatched: 4. Germline CDR1 is KGHSH and CDR2 is LQKENI. The length of the CDR3 is 14 residues. CDR3 residues: CASSRPAGQETQYF. For the CDR3, the DNA is TGTGCCAGCTCACGACCAGCGGGACAAGAGACCCAGTACTTC.

The chain links TRBV11-2 to TRBJ2-3, with 12 nucleotides matching TRBD2. Trimming at V came to 5 bases and at J to 2 bases, leaving 2 bases not matched to a gene. In germline, CDR1 is SGHAT, CDR2 FQNNGV. The CDR3 has 15 amino acids. The CDR3 region is CASSGLAGITDTQYF. The CDR3 nucleotides are TGTGCCAGCAGCGGACTAGCGGGGATCACAGATACGCAGTATTTT.

The table lists this clonotype with a few counts. The chain has TRBV5-1 and TRBJ2-3, with a tentative D call TRBD2 (5 bases). Between the trimmed V and J ends, which lost 7 bases and 2 bases, there was a span of 14 bases. The CDR3 spans 14 residues. The germline gives CDR1 SGHRS, CDR2 YFSETQ. CDR3 sequence: CASVEGSHTDTQYF. DNA for the CDR3: TGCGCCAGCGTAGAGGGATCTCACACAGATACGCAGTATTTT.

This clonotype came up a few times. The chain employs TRBV27 and TRBJ1-6; 8 bases match TRBD1. Germline loops: CDR1 MNHEY, CDR2 SMNVEV (reference sequence). V lost 3 bases, J lost 10 bases, and 11 bases stayed unmatched. The CDR3 length is 16 residues. The CDR3 nucleotides are TGTGCCAGCAGTTTTCTTATCGGACAGGGTAACTCACCCCTCCACTTT. Protein: CASSFLIGQGNSPLHF.

This clonotype was counted between two and nine times. V gene TRBV6-2 or TRBV6-3 combines with J gene TRBJ2-3; a possible D gene is TRBD1 (6 bases). The CDR3 is 11 amino acids. Germline V gene lookup returns CDR1 MNHEY and CDR2 SVGEGT. V lost 9 bases to trimming and J lost 7 bases, with 11 bases between them. The CDR3 DNA follows: TGTGCCAGTAAGGGGGTGTATACGCAGTATTTT. Protein product: CASKGVYTQYF.

V gene TRBV7-3 combines with J gene TRBJ2-1, with D unresolved. The CDR3 is 15 residues long. Trimming pared 5 bases from V and 2 bases from J, leaving 13 bases between. The germline V gene has CDR1 SGHTA and CDR2 FQGTGA. CDR3 region: CASSRASTTYNEQFF. As DNA, the CDR3 is TGTGCCAGCAGCCGTGCGTCTACCACCTACAATGAGCAGTTCTTC.

J is TRBJ2-1 and V is TRBV7-9; D remains ambiguous. The CDR3 has 13 residues. The germline CDR1 and CDR2 sequences are SEHNR and FQNEAQ (reference sequence). Trimming left V 1 base short and J 6 bases short, with 7 bases between. DNA of the CDR3: TGTGCCAGCAGCTTAGGACACCTCAATGAGCAGTTCTTC. The encoded protein is CASSLGHLNEQFF.

The chain couples TRBV9 to TRBJ1-6, with 8 bases aligning to TRBD1. V was clipped by 4 bases and J by 8 bases; unmatched bases: 8. The CDR3 is made up of 15 amino acids. Germline CDR1 reads SGDLS; CDR2 reads YYNGEE. CDR3: CASSPRDRLYSPLHF. DNA for the CDR3: TGTGCCAGCAGCCCCCGGGACAGGCTATATTCACCCCTCCACTTT.

This clonotype was observed at least ten times. V gene TRBV4-2 combines with J gene TRBJ2-6, with D perhaps matching TRBD1 (6 bases). The CDR3 totals 16 residues. Looked up from germline, CDR1 is LGHNA and CDR2 is YNFKEQ. The germline V and J ends were trimmed by 2 bases and 4 bases, with 12 bases remaining between them. Written as DNA, the CDR3 is TGTGCCAGCAGCCAACACACAGGGACCGGGGCCAACGTCCTGACTTTC. Its protein product is CASSQHTGTGANVLTF.

This clonotype was counted between two and nine times. This chain connects TRBV4-3 to TRBJ2-4, with 8 bases fitting TRBD1. CDR3 length equals 17 residues. After removal of 4 bases from V and 2 bases from J, the junction contained 10 bases not matched to a gene. The germline gives CDR1 LGHNA, CDR2 YSLEER. The CDR3 reads CASSRSRQGATKNIQYF. DNA of the CDR3: TGCGCCAGCAGCCGTTCACGCCAGGGGGCAACCAAAAACATTCAGTACTTC.

V is TRBV4-1 and J is TRBJ2-5; perhaps TRBD1 as D (6 bases). The V gene lost 4 bases and the J gene lost 5 bases, with 23 bases spanning the gap. Germline assignment: CDR1 MGHRA and CDR2 YSYEKL. The CDR3 contains 17 residues. The CDR3 DNA reads TGCGCCAGCAGCCCCCATGGGCAGGGGACCACCGGGGAGACCCAGTACTTC. Translation gives CASSPHGQGTTGETQYF.